The 8 T cell receptor beta chains listed next were all sequenced from one sample in a study of identical twins. TCRdb itself ran the 5' RACE reads through MiXCR, one entry per CDR3 protein. The sample lists roughly 690,000 distinct CDR3 sequences, over 5% occurring once. The sample consisted of naive T cells sorted from blood. The receptors originated from a man aged 18 to 30 in good health.

This clonotype was counted only a few times. This rearrangement joins TRBV12-3 or TRBV12-4 to TRBJ2-1, with D hard to call. The CDR3 spans 12 residues. Trimming took off 8 bases at V and 3 bases at J, with 8 bases between the two ends. CDR3 in DNA: TGTGCCAGCGTGCGTAGCTACAATGAGCAGTTCTTC. Protein sequence: CASVRSYNEQFF.

This clonotype was seen more than once but under ten times. CDR3 sequence (DNA): TGTGCCACCAGTGATGCGGGGCCCTACAATGAGCAGTTCTTC. It is translated as CATSDAGPYNEQFF. The chain combines TRBV24-1 with TRBJ2-1; D possibly corresponds to TRBD2 (6 bases). Germline V gene lookup returns CDR1 KGHDR and CDR2 SFDVKD. V was trimmed by 3 bases and J by 2 bases, leaving 7 bases between them. This CDR3 has 14 residues.

The chain recombines TRBV20-1 with TRBJ2-3; 7 nucleotides agree with TRBD2. Germline CDR1 and CDR2: DFQATT and SNEGSKA (reference sequence). Trimming took 2 bases from V and 0 from J; bases not matched to a gene: 2. There are 14 residues in the CDR3. CDR3 residues: CSARSGTSTDTQYF. The CDR3 DNA reads as TGCAGTGCTAGAAGCGGGACTAGCACAGATACGCAGTATTTT.

This clonotype was picked up many times. The rearrangement uses TRBV6-5 and TRBJ2-7; D gene uncertain. The germline V and J ends were trimmed by 0 bases and 5 bases, with 11 bases remaining between them. CDR1 MNHEY and CDR2 SVGAGI come from the germline V gene. The CDR3 is 14 amino acids. The CDR3 nucleotides are TGTGCCAGCAGTTACTCGGTCCCGTCGAACGAGCAGTACTTC. Protein: CASSYSVPSNEQYF.

Of note for this clonotype: This may be a read error: a much more frequent sequence differs by one nucleotide. This chain joins TRBV5-4 and TRBJ2-1, with D tentatively TRBD2 (5 bases). The CDR3 totals 13 residues. Germline loops: CDR1 SGHNT, CDR2 YYREEE (reference sequence). V lost 4 bases and J 12 bases, leaving 17 bases between the germline ends. The CDR3 region is CASSRSGFFVQFF. CDR3 DNA sequence: TGTGCCAGCAGCAGAAGCGGATTTTTTGTGCAGTTCTTC.

This rearrangement joins TRBV10-2 to TRBJ2-7; 8 bases match TRBD1. Trimming took 7 bases from V and 5 from J; bases not matched to a gene: 4. The CDR3 loop spans 12 amino acids. CDR1 and CDR2 (germline): WSHSY, SAAADI. The CDR3 loop is CASTDRVDEQYF. The CDR3 bases are TGCGCCAGCACGGACAGGGTCGACGAGCAGTACTTC.

This clonotype was recorded a few times. The V and J genes are TRBV20-1 and TRBJ2-2; D unclear. Germline V gene data show CDR1 as DFQATT and CDR2 as SNEGSKA (reference sequence). The CDR3 loop spans 12 amino acids. The V gene lost 6 bases and the J gene lost 0 bases, with 5 bases spanning the gap. CDR3 nucleotides: TGCAGTGCAAGCGCGAACACCGGGGAGCTGTTTTTT. This gives the protein CSASANTGELFF.

The table lists this clonotype with many counts. The chain combines TRBV7-4 with TRBJ1-2; D may be TRBD1 (5 bases). Germline lookup yields CDR1 SGHVT and CDR2 SQSDAQ. The CDR3 contains 16 residues. Deletions cut 5 bases from V and 7 bases from J, with 23 bases between. The CDR3 reads CASSQSPGTVFGGYTF. Written as DNA, the CDR3 is TGTGCCAGCAGCCAGAGTCCCGGGACGGTGTTTGGTGGCTACACCTTC.